The present entry profiles one T cell receptor beta chain with its context. Its antigen is as yet unknown. Profiling relied on immunoSEQ multiplex PCR, and the TCRdb table lists in-frame clones only, not all of them. The repertoire holds approximately 120,000 clones, 90% seen once, with roughly 7% in the top ten. This record comes from a study of T cell responses to AZD1222 COVID-19 vaccine. Study as a whole: Both about-4-week and about-12-week second-dose recipients were combined. The study's findings and limits: The donor cohort was predominantly white British with a female majority, and clonal diversity may have been underestimated. Spike-specific TCR breadth and depth were elevated following two AZD1222 doses. Only a handful of AZD1222 recipients were seropositive at baseline.

Sample: peripheral blood, taken on day 0 of AZD1222 vaccination. The sequence derives from an adult in good health.

This CDR3 reads CASNSDYRGPNTEAFF. As DNA, the CDR3 is TGTGCCAGTAATTCCGACTACCGGGGACCCAACACTGAAGCTTTCTTT. This chain joins TRBV19 and TRBJ1-1, with D tentatively TRBD1 (5 bases). The CDR3 extends over 16 amino acids. Germline V CDR1 and CDR2: LNHDA, SQIVND (reference sequence). The V and J ends lost 7 bases and 2 bases respectively, with 20 bases between them.